A selection of T cell receptor beta chains follows, all from one sample in a study of neurological immune-mediated disorders. MiXCR, run by TCRdb on the 5' RACE reads, gives a single entry per CDR3 protein. Here the sample spans roughly 9,800 distinct CDR3 sequences, roughly 20% being singletons. What was sequenced was CD8+ T cells from blood. The receptors stem from a woman aged 40 to 50 with multiple sclerosis. Both conserved end residues are part of each CDR3. The D gene is left open where the match is weak.

TRBJ2-7	TRBD1	TRBV9	CASSVGETGDDEQYF
TRBJ1-2	.	TRBV5-1	CASNQGRGDYGYTF
TRBJ2-3	TRBD2	TRBV7-8	CASSLSGAGTDTQYF
TRBJ2-6	TRBD1	TRBV5-1	CASSLDRAGANVLTF
TRBJ1-4	.	TRBV15	CATSSLLATNEKLFF
TRBJ2-7	.	TRBV9	CASSVADSYEQYF
TRBJ2-7	TRBD1	TRBV3-1	CASSLGQGITYEQYF
TRBJ2-5	.	TRBV7-2	CASSSTPSLGETQYF
TRBJ2-1	.	TRBV5-5	CASSLGMVRGIDEQFF
TRBJ1-2	.	TRBV11-2	CAGGGANYGYTF
TRBJ2-5	TRBD1	TRBV10-3	CAIGLRTGGLETQYF
TRBJ1-1	.	TRBV3-1	CASSQFVREVAFF
TRBJ2-1	.	TRBV6-5	CASSLLGGSSGTEQFF
TRBJ2-7	TRBD2	TRBV20-1	CSARDGSGGSHEQYF
TRBJ2-7	TRBD1	TRBV10-3	CAISWRDRGPPYEQYF
TRBJ2-7	.	TRBV9	CASSVGRGSYEQYF
TRBJ1-2	.	TRBV27	CASRLGGALTF
TRBJ2-3	.	TRBV5-6	CASSLGQSLTDTQYF
TRBJ2-3	TRBD2	TRBV7-6	CASSLRLAGGPGTDTQYF
TRBJ2-5	.	TRBV11-2	CASSLVGGAAETQYF
TRBJ1-1	.	TRBV11-2	CASSLGAGTEAFF
TRBJ2-5	.	TRBV5-1	CASSPGTSLETQYF
TRBJ1-6	TRBD1	TRBV10-3	CATSIGQGNSPLHF
TRBJ1-2	TRBD1	TRBV24-1	CATSTGGNYGYTF
TRBJ2-2	.	TRBV20-1	CSAQVAGELFF
TRBJ2-7	.	TRBV5-6	CASNRDNSYEQYF
TRBJ1-6	.	TRBV6-4	CASSDGGHNSPLHF
TRBJ2-5	.	TRBV5-1	CASSLNGGAVETQYF
TRBJ2-7	TRBD1	TRBV5-1	CASSINPTGFYEQYF
TRBJ1-5	.	TRBV7-8	CASSSALGRGFYSNQPQHF
TRBJ1-5	TRBD1	TRBV27	CASRGDRGQPQHF
TRBJ2-3	.	TRBV20-1	CSARSPEPSDTQYF
TRBJ1-2	.	TRBV21-1	CASSKPRPLFGYTF
TRBJ1-2	TRBD1	TRBV4-1	CASSQIDRGYGYTF
TRBJ2-7	TRBD1	TRBV5-4	CASSLRQGFGGIFEQYF
TRBJ1-1	.	TRBV29-1	CSVGGYEAFF
TRBJ2-7	.	TRBV5-1	CASSLIRPPYEQYF
TRBJ1-1	.	TRBV5-1	CASSQGGGNTEAFF
TRBJ1-1	.	TRBV7-2	CASSLRTRVAFF
TRBJ2-7	.	TRBV7-6	CASSSTTGIYEQYF
TRBJ2-4	.	TRBV20-1	CSARGRAATSSNIQYF
TRBJ1-1	.	TRBV11-2	CASSLSSQGLRTEAFF
TRBJ2-3	.	TRBV12-3/TRBV12-4	CASSLGGPTDTQYF
TRBJ2-5	TRBD1	TRBV7-8	CASSSGQLQETQYF
TRBJ2-7	TRBD1	TRBV29-1	CSVWGQSYEQYF
TRBJ2-7	.	TRBV4-2	CASSPRGESSYEQYF
TRBJ2-1	.	TRBV20-1	CSARDRRGYNEQFF
TRBJ1-1	.	TRBV10-2	CASSEGGINEAFF
TRBJ1-2	TRBD1	TRBV29-1	CSAGGGRGYTF
TRBJ2-5	TRBD2	TRBV5-5	CASSYGLAGVQETQYF
TRBJ2-1	TRBD2	TRBV4-1	CASSQTSGAGNEQFF
TRBJ2-3	.	TRBV6-5	CASGDKSSDTQYF
TRBJ2-7	TRBD1	TRBV6-5	CASSKLGTVSYEQYF
TRBJ2-1	.	TRBV7-8	CASTNKILEQFF
TRBJ1-1	.	TRBV5-1	CASSPRPWKEAFF
TRBJ2-6	.	TRBV29-1	CSVGVAGANVLTF